Here is one TCR beta chain with its context. Its antigen remains unknown. Indicated treatment: oral pan-JAK inhibitor, 5-10 mg twice daily. The sample comes from a study of CD8+ T cells in alopecia areata. General study points: Because of a solitary nonresponder, the connection of baseline CD8+ expansion to response stays uncertain.

Germline CDR1 reads ENHRY; CDR2 reads SYGVKD. The CDR3 has 14 amino acids. J was trimmed by 6 bases and V by 4 bases; bases with no gene match: 4. RNA was extracted and reverse transcribed into cDNA as the sequencing template. Profiled with immunoSEQ multiplex PCR; TCRdb holds only in-frame clones, not every one. The data contain roughly 200,000 clones, 45% to 75% of them singletons. This chain links TRBV10-3 with TRBJ2-1; TRBD1 aligns across 9 bases. The sample consisted of CD4+ T cells sorted from blood, taken at week 4, from a patient treated with tofacitinib. This receptor was taken from a human donor with alopecia areata. The CDR3 coding sequence is TGTGCCATCAGTGTGGGACAGGGCGTCAATGAGCAGTTCTTC. Its protein product is CAISVGQGVNEQFF.